This TCR beta chain was profiled in a study of early T cells in non-severe SARS-CoV-2 infection. The CDR3 is made up of 10 amino acids. CDR1 SGHRS and CDR2 YFSETQ come from the germline V gene. The V and J ends lost 4 bases and 6 bases respectively, with 5 bases between them. Individual cDNA molecules were tagged with unique molecular identifiers, the study reported. MiXCR, run by TCRdb on the 5' RACE reads, gives a single entry per CDR3 protein. The sample contains 65,000 to 80,000 distinct CDR3 sequences, 9.5% to 15% of which appear only once. The sample was whole blood. The chain couples TRBV5-1 to TRBJ2-7, with no clear D. The TCR originated in an adult who was a healthcare worker with PCR-confirmed SARS-CoV-2 infection or an uninfected control (not recorded which). The CDR3 DNA reads TGCGCCAGCAGCCATAGCGAGCAGTACTTC. It yields the protein CASSHSEQYF.